The following is a TCR beta chain sequence with its context. The antigen is not known. Sequencing in the ViraFEST assay came after antigen-specific CD4+ T cells had been expanded with viral peptide pools, which were used to stimulate PBMC. Isolation of CD4+ T cells took place after more than 9 days of culture. Vaccinated participants had no history of SARS-CoV-2 infection and tested negative for nucleocapsid antibodies. The authors replaced half the medium with IL-2 medium on days 3 and 7. This entry comes from a study of vaccination effects on CD4 cells after COVID-19. General study points: Early post-infection timepoints were missing from the study, which also had few convalescent patients.

The ends lost 6 bases at V and 8 bases at J; junction bases unmatched: 14. The CDR3 is 16 amino acids. Germline V gives CDR1 SGHTA, CDR2 FQGNSA. Method: immunoSEQ multiplex PCR; TCRdb's copy keeps in-frame clones and lacks some. The table shows tens of thousands of clones, with roughly 76% occurring only once. The clonotype was recovered from a human donor who received a COVID-19 vaccine. This specimen consisted of CD4+ T cells from PBMCs cultured with HCoV-OC43 spike peptides, obtained before COVID-19 vaccination. Subset noted: HCoV-OC43 spike overlapping peptide pool stimulation. V usage is TRBV7-2 and J usage is TRBJ2-1; 9 bases fit TRBD2. CDR3 DNA sequence: TGTGCCAGCAGGCCCATTCGGCGGGGGGGTGGCTATGAGCAGTTCTTC. Protein: CASRPIRRGGGYEQFF.